The rows below give T cell receptor beta chains drawn from one sample of a study of blood T cell repertoires in COVID-19. Sequencing used immunoSEQ multiplex PCR; TCRdb keeps in-frame clones, though not all of them. Of about 58,000 clones listed, almost 90% are singletons. Material for sequencing was peripheral blood. These receptors came from a man aged 55 to 70 with active COVID-19. Each CDR3 is given with its conserved first and last residue. The D gene is left open where the match is weak. Only some rows state a clone size, as once, few, many or a class for expanded clones.

TRBJ2-5	TRBV15	once	TRBD1	CATNPDRGETQYF	TGTGCCACCAACCCGGACAGGGGAGAGACCCAGTACTTC
TRBJ2-1	TRBV5-4	NA	TRBD2	CASSRGGLAGRDEQFF	TGTGCCAGCAGCCGGGGCGGGCTAGCGGGACGGGACGAGCAGTTCTTC
TRBJ2-1	TRBV19	NA	NA	CASSRFRQLRDNEQFF	TGTGCCAGTAGTAGATTTAGACAGCTTCGCGACAATGAGCAGTTCTTC
TRBJ2-7	TRBV6-6	NA	TRBD2	CASNLAGGYEQYF	TGTGCCAGCAATTTAGCGGGGGGATACGAGCAGTACTTC
TRBJ2-3	TRBV7-8	NA	TRBD1	CASSMGQTESDTQYF	TGTGCCAGCAGCATGGGACAGACGGAAAGCGATACGCAGTATTTT
TRBJ2-5	TRBV6-6	NA	NA	CASSYSTGRVGETQYF	TGTGCCAGCAGTTACTCAACCGGGCGGGTGGGAGAGACCCAGTACTTC
TRBJ1-1	TRBV11-1	once	NA	CASRPPGANTEAFF	TGTGCCAGCAGGCCACCAGGGGCGAACACTGAAGCTTTCTTT
TRBJ2-5	TRBV2	NA	NA	CASRRTTGSWETQYF	TGTGCCAGCAGGCGTACTACAGGGAGCTGGGAGACCCAGTACTTC
TRBJ1-5	TRBV24-1	NA	NA	CATRYPGHPNNQPQHF	TGTGCCACCAGATACCCGGGACATCCGAATAATCAGCCCCAGCATTTT
TRBJ2-3	TRBV6-5	NA	TRBD1	CASRGDRGSDTQYF	TGTGCCAGCAGAGGGGACAGGGGATCAGATACGCAGTATTTT
TRBJ2-3	TRBV9	NA	NA	CASSVARLGATDTQYF	TGTGCCAGCAGCGTAGCCAGACTTGGAGCCACAGATACGCAGTATTTT
TRBJ1-1	TRBV30	once	NA	CAWSVSLGGQEAFF	TGTGCCTGGAGTGTCTCCCTGGGGGGGCAGGAAGCTTTCTTT
TRBJ1-5	TRBV4-2	NA	NA	CASSQDPNQPQHF	TGTGCCAGCAGCCAAGATCCGAATCAGCCCCAGCATTTT
TRBJ1-1	TRBV25-1	NA	NA	CASSESSGTRGTEAFF	TGTGCCAGCAGTGAGTCGTCCGGGACAAGAGGGACTGAAGCTTTCTTT
TRBJ2-3	TRBV11-2	NA	NA	CASSSGFGGTDTQYF	TGTGCCAGCAGCTCTGGTTTCGGGGGCACAGATACGCAGTATTTT
TRBJ1-2	TRBV4-1	NA	NA	CASSQVGVGGYTF	TGCGCCAGCAGCCAAGTCGGGGTTGGGGGCTACACCTTC
TRBJ1-4	TRBV4-2	NA	NA	CASSQTRTEKLFF	TGTGCCAGCAGCCAAACCCGAACAGAAAAACTGTTTTTT
TRBJ2-3	TRBV27	NA	TRBD2	CASAGGDITDTQYF	TGTGCCAGCGCGGGAGGGGATATCACAGATACGCAGTATTTT
TRBJ2-1	TRBV4-2	NA	TRBD2	CASSQFGGSSYNEQFF	TGTGCCAGCAGCCAGTTCGGCGGGAGCTCCTACAATGAGCAGTTCTTC
TRBJ2-1	TRBV5-4	NA	NA	CASSLVGGAVNEQFF	TGTGCCAGCAGCTTGGTTGGGGGCGCAGTTAATGAGCAGTTCTTC
TRBJ2-5	TRBV15	NA	TRBD1	CATSRDPRTGYRETQYF	TGTGCCACCAGCAGAGATCCAAGGACAGGGTATAGAGAGACCCAGTACTTC
TRBJ1-6	TRBV6-5	NA	NA	CASRGHNNSPLHF	TGTGCCAGCAGGGGACACAATAATTCACCCCTCCACTTT
TRBJ2-5	TRBV9	NA	TRBD1	CASSDADRAETQYF	TGTGCCAGCAGCGACGCGGACAGGGCAGAGACCCAGTACTTC
TRBJ2-7	TRBV18	NA	NA	CASSQQNSYEQYF	TGTGCCAGCTCTCAACAAAACTCCTACGAGCAGTACTTC
TRBJ1-5	TRBV24-1	NA	NA	CATSGQNQPQHF	TGTGCCACCAGTGGACAGAATCAGCCCCAGCATTTT
TRBJ2-7	TRBV7-2	NA	NA	CASSLGPGRPYEQYF	TGTGCCAGCAGCTTAGGTCCAGGGCGTCCCTACGAGCAGTACTTC
TRBJ1-1	TRBV28	NA	NA	CASRLQFTEAFF	TGTGCCAGCAGGCTACAGTTTACTGAAGCTTTCTTT
TRBJ1-1	TRBV3-1/TRBV3-2	NA	NA	CASRYGVSGTEAFF	TGTGCCAGCAGGTATGGGGTGTCGGGGACTGAAGCTTTCTTT
TRBJ1-1	TRBV9	NA	TRBD1	CASSVGTGSKAFF	TGTGCCAGCAGCGTGGGGACAGGGAGTAAAGCTTTCTTT
TRBJ2-4	TRBV6-5	NA	NA	CASRHETMVPNIQYF	TGTGCCAGCAGACACGAGACAATGGTCCCCAACATTCAGTACTTC
TRBJ2-3	TRBV11-1	NA	TRBD2	CASSRSGGGDTQYF	TGTGCCAGCAGCCGTAGCGGGGGGGGAGATACGCAGTATTTT
TRBJ1-6	TRBV30	once	NA	CAWSVRGTSRSSPLHF	TGTGCCTGGAGTGTACGGGGGACCAGTCGAAGTTCACCCCTCCACTTT
TRBJ2-1	TRBV12-5	NA	TRBD2	CASGVGGAAGGLFF	TGTGCTAGTGGCGTGGGTGGGGCAGCGGGAGGTTTGTTCTTC
TRBJ1-2	TRBV30	NA	TRBD1	CAWKGKTGRGGYTF	TGTGCCTGGAAGGGAAAGACAGGGAGAGGTGGCTACACCTTC
TRBJ1-2	TRBV7-2	NA	NA	CASSQTGYGYTF	TGTGCCAGCAGCCAGACAGGATATGGCTACACCTTC
TRBJ1-6	TRBV11-2	few	NA	CASSRWEGNPETSPLHF	TGTGCCAGCAGCCGATGGGAGGGAAACCCTGAGACCAGCCCCCTCCACTTT
TRBJ1-4	TRBV2	once	NA	CASKQATNEKLFF	TGTGCCAGCAAACAGGCGACTAATGAAAAACTGTTTTTT